These 3 T cell receptor beta chains were all obtained from the same sample, sequenced in a study of CD8 T cells in ankylosing spondylitis. Study findings and constraints: For ankylosing spondylitis blood, a TCR beta motif of under 10 highly homologous variants appeared characteristic.

TCRdb recomputed calls from the 5' RACE reads with MiXCR, one row per CDR3 protein. The table has approximately 300,000 distinct CDR3 sequences, approximately 8.2% seen once; the top ten hold 13% to 15%. These receptors lack a known antigen. Sample: blood, either unsorted or a sorted T cell fraction (not recorded which). All receptors come from a male donor with ankylosing spondylitis.

The CDR3 DNA reads TGTGCCAGCAGCTTAGCCCTGGGGGGACTAGTCCAAGAGACCCAGTACTTC. Amino acid sequence: CASSLALGGLVQETQYF. This rearrangement joins TRBV7-9 to TRBJ2-5, with 8 bases fitting TRBD2. The ends lost 0 bases at V and 1 base at J; junction bases unmatched: 7. This CDR3 contains 17 residues. Germline values: CDR1 SEHNR, CDR2 FQNEAQ (reference sequence).

This clonotype has more than one count but fewer than ten. The chain's CDR3 is CASSIPGQGYNEQFF. The CDR3 DNA sequence: TGCGCCAGCAGCATTCCGGGACAGGGTTACAATGAGCAGTTCTTC. This chain connects TRBV5-1 to TRBJ2-1; 9 bases align to TRBD1. V was clipped by 4 bases and J by 4 bases; unmatched bases: 6. Germline V CDR1 and CDR2: SGHRS, YFSETQ. The CDR3 runs 15 residues.

This chain joins TRBV6-2 or TRBV6-3 and TRBJ2-1; 7 bases are shared with TRBD2. The ends lost 8 bases at V and 5 bases at J; junction bases unmatched: 12. The CDR3 length is 15 residues. Germline loops: CDR1 MNHEY, CDR2 SVGEGT. The CDR3 DNA reads as TGTGCCAGCGCGGTTTGGGTAGCGGGTAACAATGAGCAGTTCTTC. This encodes CASAVWVAGNNEQFF.